Listed here are 23 T cell receptor beta chains from one sample, sequenced in a study of shared clonotypes between healthy human individuals. Sequencing used immunoSEQ multiplex PCR; TCRdb keeps in-frame clones, though not all of them. This table holds 500,000 to 550,000 clones, 95% to 96% found once. The sample taken for sequencing was naive CD4+ T cells sorted from blood. Sample subset: CD45RA+ positively selected. These receptors originate from a woman in her thirties in good health.

The chain employs TRBV19 and TRBJ1-1, with D hard to call. The CDR3 spans 14 residues. Per germline, CDR1 LNHDA and CDR2 SQIVND (reference sequence). V was clipped by 1 base and J by 1 base, with 7 bases between them. CDR3 in amino acids: CASSIVRPNTEAFF. CDR3 DNA sequence: TGTGCCAGTAGTATAGTACGGCCGAACACTGAAGCTTTCTTT.

The J gene is TRBJ1-1, the V gene TRBV5-4; weak D call: TRBD1 (5 bases). Germline values: CDR1 SGHNT, CDR2 YYREEE (reference sequence). The length of the CDR3 is 17 residues. V was pared by 3 bases and J by 1 base, with 19 bases between. Here the CDR3 DNA reads TGTGCCAGCAGCTATGGTGGGAGACATCAGGGGAACACTGAAGCTTTCTTT. Its protein product is CASSYGGRHQGNTEAFF.

This clone was counted once. The rearrangement links TRBV19 to TRBJ2-7; D is ambiguous. V dropped 4 bases and J dropped 0 bases, with 13 bases sitting between them. This CDR3 comprises 15 residues. Looked up from germline, CDR1 is LNHDA and CDR2 is SQIVND (reference sequence). CDR3 nucleotide sequence: TGTGCCAGTAGTAAGGATGGGCAGAGCTCCTACGAGCAGTACTTC. Its protein is CASSKDGQSSYEQYF.

This chain uses TRBV2 with TRBJ1-5; D might be TRBD1 (5 bases). The germline gives CDR1 SNHLY, CDR2 FYNNEI. The V end was cut by 5 bases, the J end by 4 bases, with 9 bases between. The length of the CDR3 is 13 residues. CDR3 nucleotides: TGTGCCAGCAGTACAGGTTATAATCAGCCCCAGCATTTT. Translation: CASSTGYNQPQHF.

This rearrangement joins TRBV27 to TRBJ2-5, with 7 nucleotides matching TRBD2. J was trimmed by 5 bases and V by 0 bases; bases with no gene match: 6. Germline CDR1 MNHEY, CDR2 SMNVEV (reference sequence). CDR3 size: 15 residues. CDR3 sequence (DNA): TGTGCCAGCAGTTTATCGGGGAGGGGTGAGGAGACCCAGTACTTC. This sequence encodes CASSLSGRGEETQYF.

The J gene is TRBJ1-3, the V gene TRBV10-2, with D maybe TRBD1 (6 bases). The ends were cut back, 3 bases at V and 4 bases at J, with 19 bases in the middle. This CDR3 is built from 17 residues. Germline V gene data show CDR1 as WSHSY and CDR2 as SAAADI. CDR3 protein: CASSDRAAGAKGNTIYF. CDR3 nucleotide sequence: TGCGCCAGCAGTGACCGGGCAGCGGGGGCGAAAGGAAACACCATATATTTT.

This chain connects TRBV6-1 to TRBJ2-1; a weak D match, TRBD2 (6 bases). Germline V gene sequence: CDR1 MNHNS, CDR2 SASEGT. The V end was cut by 1 base, the J end by 3 bases, with 10 bases between. This CDR3 contains 15 residues. The CDR3 DNA reads as TGTGCCAGCAGTGAAGGCAGCGGGTTCTACAATGAGCAGTTCTTC. This codes for CASSEGSGFYNEQFF.

V and J are TRBV28 and TRBJ1-1; D may be TRBD1 (5 bases). The germline gives CDR1 MDHEN, CDR2 SYDVKM. The CDR3 consists of 13 residues. Trimming left V 6 bases short and J 3 bases short, with 11 bases between. DNA for the CDR3: TGTGCCAGCAGCGGGGGTGGCGACACTGAAGCTTTCTTT. It translates to CASSGGGDTEAFF.

V is TRBV6-5 and J is TRBJ2-1; the match to TRBD1 covers 9 bases. This CDR3 region has 14 residues. J was trimmed by 8 bases and V by 2 bases; bases with no gene match: 4. CDR1 MNHEY and CDR2 SVGAGI come from the germline V gene. The CDR3, as DNA: TGTGCCAGCAGTTACGGTACAGGGGGCCATGAGCAGTTCTTC. Translated: CASSYGTGGHEQFF.

V is TRBV7-9 and J is TRBJ1-1; D is undetermined. Trimming cost V 5 bases and J 11 bases, with 15 bases left between them. CDR1 is SEHNR, CDR2 FQNEAQ, per germline (reference sequence). The CDR3 loop spans 12 amino acids. The DNA for the CDR3 is TGTGCCAGCAGCGCCGGGGAAAGGTGGGCTTTCTTT. Protein sequence: CASSAGERWAFF. Full variable domain (missing parts from reference TRBV7-9 and TRBJ1-1): DTGVSQNPRHKITKRGQNVTFRCDPISEHNRLYWYRQTLGQGPEFLTYFQNEAQLEKSRLLSDRFSAERPKGSFSTLEIQRTEQGDSAMYLCASSAGERWAFFGQGTRLTVV.

V usage is TRBV27 and J usage is TRBJ1-4; the D gene is possibly TRBD1 (5 bases). Trimming stripped 4 bases from V and 8 bases from J, with 17 bases between. The CDR3 contains 15 residues. CDR1 MNHEY and CDR2 SMNVEV come from the germline V gene (reference sequence). CDR3 sequence reads: CASSSAGTGREKLFF. The CDR3, as DNA: TGTGCCAGCAGTTCGGCCGGGACGGGCCGAGAAAAACTGTTTTTT.

V usage is TRBV6-5 and J usage is TRBJ2-7; 8 bases map to TRBD1. Germline V CDR1 and CDR2: MNHEY, SVGAGI. V dropped 0 bases and J dropped 3; count of bases not matched to a gene: 7. The CDR3 runs to 16 residues. This CDR3 reads CASSYSTVDRGYEQYF. The CDR3 region has the DNA TGTGCCAGCAGTTACTCTACTGTTGACAGGGGCTACGAGCAGTACTTC.

The chain couples TRBV30 to TRBJ1-5; D gene unclear. This CDR3 region has 14 residues. Trimming left V 3 bases short and J 1 base short, with 10 bases between. CDR1 and CDR2 from the germline V gene are GTSNPN and SVGIG (reference sequence). The CDR3 sequence: CAWSPGRSNQPQHF. The CDR3 DNA follows: TGTGCCTGGAGCCCTGGACGAAGCAATCAGCCCCAGCATTTT.

The CDR3 is CASRWVGGETQYF. CDR3 in DNA: TGTGCCAGCAGATGGGTGGGGGGGGAGACCCAGTACTTC. The chain joins TRBV2 to TRBJ2-5; 7 positions agree with TRBD2. There are 13 residues in the CDR3. The V and J ends lost 6 bases and 5 bases, in that order; junction bases with no gene match: 6. Germline V gives CDR1 SNHLY, CDR2 FYNNEI.

The V gene is TRBV6-1, the J gene TRBJ2-7; D is unclear. The CDR3 runs to 14 residues. Germline CDR1 reads MNHNS; CDR2 reads SASEGT. Trimming took off 5 bases at V and 0 bases at J, with 11 bases between the two ends. The CDR3 spells CASSSMVGSYEQYF. The CDR3 coding sequence is TGTGCCAGCAGTAGCATGGTTGGCTCCTACGAGCAGTACTTC.

In this sample, this clone turned up a few times. Other DNA sequences in the same sample also yield this CDR3. V usage is TRBV20-1 and J usage is TRBJ1-1, with unresolved D. This CDR3 has 11 residues. V was clipped by 1 base and J by 1 base, with 1 base between them. Germline V lookup: CDR1 DFQATT, CDR2 SNEGSKA (reference sequence). The CDR3, as DNA: TGCAGTGCTAGAGGGAACACTGAAGCTTTCTTT. Protein product: CSARGNTEAFF.

This sequence joins TRBV28 and TRBJ1-3; 10 bases are a match to TRBD1. From germline, CDR1 is MDHEN and CDR2 SYDVKM. The V segment lost 6 bases and the J segment 3 bases; nucleotides outside the gene matches: 8. This CDR3 is 16 amino acids long. DNA of the CDR3: TGTGCCAGCAGCCCCGGGACAGGGGCATTTGGAAACACCATATATTTT. It yields the protein CASSPGTGAFGNTIYF.

This clone was seen only once. J is TRBJ1-2 and V is TRBV18; 7 bases agree with TRBD1. The germline gives CDR1 KGHSH, CDR2 LQKENI. Unmatched junction bases numbered 6, after V lost 2 bases and J lost 0 bases. The CDR3 covers 16 residues. CDR3 DNA sequence: TGTGCCAGCTCACCAGCGACAGGGAAACCTAACTATGGCTACACCTTC. Translating gives CASSPATGKPNYGYTF.

CDR3 DNA sequence: TGTGCCAGCAGCGCCATATGGGCTAGCTACTCCTACGAGCAGTACTTC. It specifies CASSAIWASYSYEQYF. The chain combines TRBV28 with TRBJ2-7, with D tentatively TRBD2 (5 bases). The V end lost 6 bases, the J end lost 0 bases, and 18 bases lay between the germline ends. Germline CDR1 and CDR2: MDHEN and SYDVKM. CDR3 length equals 16 residues.

The V and J genes are TRBV5-1 and TRBJ2-7; maybe TRBD1 (6 bases). Looked up from germline, CDR1 is SGHRS and CDR2 is YFSETQ. The CDR3 has 14 amino acids. Deletions cut 0 bases from V and 6 bases from J, with 13 bases between. The CDR3 is CASSLEAGALEQYF. As DNA, the CDR3 is TGCGCCAGCAGCTTGGAGGCAGGGGCCCTCGAGCAGTACTTC.

This chain connects TRBV28 to TRBJ1-1; no firm D call. With 10 bases removed from V and 7 bases from J, the gap between germline ends came to 10 bases. The CDR3 runs to 10 residues. The germline V gene has CDR1 MDHEN and CDR2 SYDVKM. CDR3 sequence: CATKTIEAFF. In nucleotides, the CDR3 is TGTGCCACAAAGACGATTGAAGCTTTCTTT.

This clone has a single count. The V gene is TRBV5-1, the J gene TRBJ2-7, with 10 bases aligning to TRBD1. Germline values: CDR1 SGHRS, CDR2 YFSETQ. The CDR3 runs to 13 residues. V lost 1 base and J lost 6; bases outside the gene matches: 1. The CDR3 region is CASSLRTGGEQYF. CDR3 DNA sequence: TGCGCCAGCAGCTTGAGGACAGGGGGCGAGCAGTACTTC.

This chain links TRBV28 with TRBJ1-5, with D unresolved. The CDR3 is made up of 13 amino acids. Germline CDR1 reads MDHEN; CDR2 reads SYDVKM. V was clipped by 5 bases and J by 0 bases, with 5 bases between them. The CDR3 sequence: CASSVSSNQPQHF. In DNA, the CDR3 is TGTGCCAGCAGTGTCAGTAGCAATCAGCCCCAGCATTTT.